One and the same sample provided the 6 T cell receptor beta chains below, sequenced in a study of T cell repertoires in cytomegalovirus infection. TCRdb called the reads again in MiXCR, with one record for every CDR3 protein. The sample records tens of thousands of distinct CDR3 sequences, more than 15% being singletons. Antigens of these TCRs are unknown. Sequenced here: CD8+ T cells from cultured PBMCs, sampled from culture after CMV antigen stimulation. The receptors were gathered from a human donor in good health (CMV status not recorded). Some clones in this sample may be carry-over from other donors' samples.

This clonotype was found a few times. This chain connects TRBV7-2 to TRBJ1-5, with D possibly being TRBD1 (5 bases). Germline V CDR1 and CDR2: SGHTA, FQGNSA. CDR3 length: 16 residues. The V and J ends lost 3 bases and 0 bases respectively, with 12 bases between them. CDR3 sequence (DNA): TGTGCCAGCAGCTTGGGGGTCCCTTATAGCAATCAGCCCCAGCATTTT. As protein: CASSLGVPYSNQPQHF.

This clonotype has a handful of counts. This chain connects TRBV28 to TRBJ2-7, with D unresolved. Deletions cut 8 bases from V and 3 bases from J, with 11 bases between. Germline CDR1 reads MDHEN; CDR2 reads SYDVKM. This CDR3 has 12 residues. The CDR3 DNA is TGTGCCAGCGAAGGCCTGAACTACGAGCAGTACTTC. Translation: CASEGLNYEQYF. Full variable domain (remainder filled in from reference TRBV28 and TRBJ2-7): DVKVTQSSRYLVKRTGEKVFLECVQDMDHENMFWYRQDPGLGLRLIYFSYDVKMKEKGDIPEGYSVSREKKERFSLILESASTNQTSMYLCASEGLNYEQYFGPGTRLTVT.

CDR3 sequence: CASSLVGRYGYTF. CDR3 DNA sequence: TGTGCCAGCAGCTTAGTAGGACGCTATGGCTACACCTTC. The chain is built from TRBV7-9 and TRBJ1-2; the D is unclear. CDR1 SEHNR and CDR2 FQNEAQ come from the germline V gene (reference sequence). Trimming removed 1 base from V and 4 bases from J, with 7 bases in between. The CDR3 is 13 amino acids.

This clonotype was recorded a few times. The chain couples TRBV7-3 to TRBJ2-3; 10 bases align to TRBD2. The CDR3 has 15 residues. Germline V lookup: CDR1 SGHTA, CDR2 FQGTGA. The V and J ends lost 5 bases and 4 bases, in that order; junction bases with no gene match: 6. CDR3 nucleotide sequence: TGTGCCAGCAGCCTGAGCGGGGGGGCATCAGATACGCAGTATTTT. Residues: CASSLSGGASDTQYF. The whole variable domain, filled in from reference TRBV7-3 and TRBJ2-3, reads GAGVSQTPSNKVTEKGKYVELRCDPISGHTALYWYRQSLGQGPEFLIYFQGTGAADDSGLPNDRFFAVRPEGSVSTLKIQRTERGDSAVYLCASSLSGGASDTQYFGPGTRLTVL.

The genes are TRBV6-1 and TRBJ1-1, with a possible D match to TRBD1 (6 bases). The V gene lost 7 bases and the J gene lost 4 bases, with 19 bases spanning the gap. This CDR3 region has 15 residues. The germline CDR1 and CDR2 sequences are MNHNS and SASEGT. This CDR3 reads CASKDYRAAGTEAFF. DNA for the CDR3: TGTGCCAGCAAGGACTACAGGGCCGCGGGCACTGAAGCTTTCTTT.

The rearrangement links TRBV7-2 to TRBJ1-1; no clear D. CDR3 length: 11 amino acids. Trimming took off 8 bases at V and 2 bases at J, with 6 bases between the two ends. CDR1 and CDR2 (germline): SGHTA, FQGNSA. CDR3 DNA sequence: TGTGCCAGCCGACTTAACACTGAAGCTTTCTTT. Its protein product is CASRLNTEAFF.